A selection of T cell receptor beta chains follows, all from one sample in a study of blood T cell repertoires in COVID-19. TCRdb's copy holds only in-frame clones and misses some; the assay was immunoSEQ multiplex PCR. Among 130,000 to 150,000 clones, about 76% were seen once, and the ten largest hold roughly 8%. Material: peripheral blood. These receptors were obtained from a human donor in a cohort sampled during active COVID-19. CDR3s include the opening cysteine and the closing phenylalanine or tryptophan. The D gene is left open where the match is weak. Size tells how often a clone was seen (once, few, many) or the class of an expanded clone, and some rows leave it out.

D gene	V gene	J gene	clone size	CDR3 protein	CDR3 DNA
TRBD2	TRBV18	TRBJ2-6	.	CASSAGTSAGANVLTF	TGTGCCAGCTCAGCCGGGACTAGCGCTGGGGCCAACGTCCTGACTTTC
.	TRBV27	TRBJ2-7	once	CASSLSAINYEQYF	TGTGCCAGCAGTTTATCGGCAATAAACTACGAGCAGTACTTC
TRBD1	TRBV4-2	TRBJ2-1	.	CASGQGGNTLREQFF	TGTGCCAGCGGACAGGGCGGGAATACACTTCGCGAGCAGTTCTTC
TRBD1	TRBV27	TRBJ1-5	.	CASSLFPGGWPQHF	TGTGCCAGCAGTTTATTTCCAGGGGGATGGCCCCAGCATTTT
.	TRBV5-4	TRBJ2-1	.	CASSGGTHNEQFF	TGTGCCAGCAGCGGCGGGACCCACAATGAGCAGTTCTTC
.	TRBV29-1	TRBJ2-3	.	CSVSGTSTDTQYF	TGCAGCGTTTCCGGGACTAGCACAGATACGCAGTATTTT
TRBD2	TRBV6-2/TRBV6-3	TRBJ2-1	.	CASSYSLLAGAPGSYNEQFF	TGTGCCAGCAGTTATAGCCTACTAGCGGGAGCTCCTGGCTCCTACAATGAGCAGTTCTTC
TRBD2	TRBV27	TRBJ2-5	.	CASSLWGLAGGETQYF	TGTGCCAGCAGCCTCTGGGGACTAGCGGGAGGAGAGACCCAGTACTTC
TRBD1	TRBV27	TRBJ1-4	few	CASTPGGTNEKLFF	TGTGCCAGCACCCCAGGGGGAACTAATGAAAAACTGTTTTTT
TRBD2	TRBV7-2	TRBJ2-7	once	CASSLRLAGSYEQYF	TGTGCCAGCAGCTTAAGACTAGCGGGGTCCTACGAGCAGTACTTC
TRBD1	TRBV6-1	TRBJ2-7	.	CASSETGTGAYEQYF	TGTGCCAGCAGTGAGACCGGGACAGGGGCCTACGAGCAGTACTTC
TRBD1	TRBV6-2/TRBV6-3	TRBJ2-7	.	CASSYMDRGQGEQYF	TGTGCCAGCAGTTACATGGACAGGGGGCAGGGTGAGCAGTACTTC
.	TRBV28	TRBJ2-7	.	CATQSSSYEQYF	TGTGCCACGCAAAGTAGCTCCTACGAGCAGTACTTC
TRBD1	TRBV5-1	TRBJ2-7	few	CASSLGGTGYYEQYF	TGCGCCAGCAGCTTGGGTGGGACAGGGTACTACGAGCAGTACTTC
TRBD1	TRBV28	TRBJ2-7	.	CASSSGTGGFEQYF	TGTGCCAGCAGCTCCGGGACAGGGGGGTTCGAGCAGTACTTC
TRBD1	TRBV10-3	TRBJ2-7	.	CAISDPGTDPWYF	TGTGCCATCAGTGACCCCGGGACAGACCCCTGGTACTTC
TRBD2	TRBV6-5	TRBJ2-2	.	CASRWPGGDTGELFF	TGTGCCAGCAGATGGCCGGGAGGGGACACCGGGGAGCTGTTTTTT
TRBD1	TRBV5-1	TRBJ1-6	.	CASSWGTGWNSPLHF	TGCGCCAGCAGCTGGGGGACAGGGTGGAATTCACCCCTCCACTTT
.	TRBV5-6	TRBJ2-7	.	CASSPMGPAYEQYF	TGTGCCAGCAGCCCGATGGGGCCTGCCTACGAGCAGTACTTC
.	TRBV6-2/TRBV6-3	TRBJ1-1	few	CASSKAGPEAFF	TGTGCCAGCAGCAAGGCGGGGCCTGAAGCTTTCTTT
.	TRBV9	TRBJ2-2	.	CASTRYSNTGELFF	TGTGCCAGCACCCGGTACTCGAACACCGGGGAGCTGTTTTTT
TRBD2	TRBV5-1	TRBJ2-2	.	CASSPPVAGGNTGELFF	TGCGCCAGCAGCCCCCCGGTAGCGGGAGGGAACACCGGGGAGCTGTTTTTT
.	TRBV27	TRBJ2-7	.	CASSEPPLYEQYF	TGTGCCAGCAGCGAACCCCCCCTATACGAGCAGTACTTC
.	TRBV29-1	TRBJ2-7	.	CSVEDGQGTSYEQYF	TGCAGCGTTGAAGATGGCCAGGGGACCTCCTACGAGCAGTACTTC
.	TRBV28	TRBJ1-3	.	CASSLLGRVGNTIYF	TGTGCCAGCAGTTTATTAGGCAGGGTCGGAAACACCATATATTTT